This T cell receptor (beta chain) was found in a study of T cells in Graves' hyperthyroidism and ophthalmopathy. About the research overall: The blood sample was taken at first diagnosis, before treatment began.

Amplification of TCR beta CDR3 regions was performed using RNA transcripts as template. The primer set for the first-round RT-PCR of the TCR CDR3 was HTBI. MiXCR was run by TCRdb on the multiplex PCR reads, yielding one entry per CDR3 protein. This table holds 400,000 to 500,000 distinct CDR3 sequences, roughly an eighth found once. Patients with uncontrolled infections, other autoimmune diseases, pregnancy or lactation were excluded. On the basis of clinical symptoms, serum thyroxine and TRAb, thyroid ultrasound and orbital computed tomography, diagnoses were made. Overall study findings and caveats: Within blood appeared most thyroid clonotypes that had expanded above 0.001.

This clonotype was counted only a few times. Antigen: not known. The CDR3 contains 15 residues. The germline V gene has CDR1 DFQATT and CDR2 SNEGSKA (reference sequence). V lost 6 bases, J lost 0 bases, and 15 bases lay in between. The chain is built from TRBV20-1 and TRBJ1-3; D perhaps matches TRBD1 (5 bases). Sequences were obtained from blood. This TCR was sampled from a woman younger than 35 with Graves' hyperthyroidism. The CDR3 region is CSAVSGGSSGNTIYF. Written as DNA, the CDR3 is TGCAGTGCCGTGAGTGGGGGGAGCTCTGGAAACACCATATATTTT.